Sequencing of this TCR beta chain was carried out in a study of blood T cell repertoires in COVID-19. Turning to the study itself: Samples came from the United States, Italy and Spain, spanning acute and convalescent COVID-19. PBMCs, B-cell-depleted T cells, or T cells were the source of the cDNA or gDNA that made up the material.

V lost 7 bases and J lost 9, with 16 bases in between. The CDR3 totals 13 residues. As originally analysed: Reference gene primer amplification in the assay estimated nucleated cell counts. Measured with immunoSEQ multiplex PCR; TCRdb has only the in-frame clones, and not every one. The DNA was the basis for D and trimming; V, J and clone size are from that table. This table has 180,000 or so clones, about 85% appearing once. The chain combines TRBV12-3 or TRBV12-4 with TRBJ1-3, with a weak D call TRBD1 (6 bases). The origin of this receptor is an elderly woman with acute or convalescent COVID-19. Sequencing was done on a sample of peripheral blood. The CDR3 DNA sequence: TGTGCCAGCAACCAGAGGGAGGGGGGCACCATATATTTT. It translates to CASNQREGGTIYF.